The clone carrying this TCR beta chain was detected ten times or more. What it binds is unknown. This sample is drawn from a study of metastatic and nonmetastatic thyroid tumors. TCRdb re-called the PCR reads through MiXCR. There are about 40,000 clones in the sample; about an eighth occur only once, and around 25% lies in the top ten. V gave up 5 bases and J gave up 0 bases, with 14 bases separating them. Germline CDR1 SNHLY, CDR2 FYNNEI. The CDR3 has 16 residues. Prior to thyroid surgery, none of the patients had received any treatment. Notes on the study in general: For both blood and tumor, malignant thyroid tumors reportedly showed significantly higher TCR beta diversity than benign nodules did.

Sequenced input: blood. The genes are TRBV2 and TRBJ1-3; maybe TRBD1 (6 bases). The receptor was isolated from a female donor with papillary thyroid cancer or a benign thyroid nodule (not recorded which). Some clones in this sample may be carry-over from other donors' samples. CDR3 nucleotides: TGTGCCAGCAGTATCGGGACAACTCTCTCTGGAAACACCATATATTTT. This gives the protein CASSIGTTLSGNTIYF.